This T cell receptor beta chain was obtained from a study of blood T cell repertoires in COVID-19. Across the study: Some COVID-19 samples were acute and others convalescent; all came from the United States, Italy and Spain.

Authors' processing steps: Amplifying reference gene primers gave estimates of nucleated cell counts. The repertoire was sequenced with immunoSEQ multiplex PCR; TCRdb's copy has only in-frame clones and lacks some. V and J calls and clone size are those listed in that table; D and trimming were worked out from the DNA. This sample carries tens of thousands of clones, approximately 90% of them seen once, and the ten largest clones take 27%. The V gene's germline CDR1 is SNHLY and CDR2 FYNNEI. This CDR3 has 16 amino acids. The V gene lost 4 bases and the J gene lost 4 bases, with 18 bases spanning the gap.

This sequence originates from a man aged 50 to 60 with active or convalescent COVID-19. Sequencing used peripheral blood. The genes are TRBV2 and TRBJ2-3; D may be TRBD1 (6 bases). This CDR3 reads CASSGFLQGIADTQYF. The CDR3 DNA is TGTGCCAGCAGTGGGTTCCTCCAGGGGATAGCAGATACGCAGTATTTT.